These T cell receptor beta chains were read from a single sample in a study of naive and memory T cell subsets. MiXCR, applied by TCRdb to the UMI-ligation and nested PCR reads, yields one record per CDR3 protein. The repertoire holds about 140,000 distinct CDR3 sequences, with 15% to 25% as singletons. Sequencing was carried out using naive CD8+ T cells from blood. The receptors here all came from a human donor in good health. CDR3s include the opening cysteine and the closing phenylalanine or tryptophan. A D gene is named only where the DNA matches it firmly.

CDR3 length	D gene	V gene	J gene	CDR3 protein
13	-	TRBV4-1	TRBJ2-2	CASSQVGVGELFF
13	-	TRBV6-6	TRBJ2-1	CASSHTLYNEQFF
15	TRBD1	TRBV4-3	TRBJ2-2	CASRRETGDTGELFF
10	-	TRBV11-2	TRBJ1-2	CASSGYGYTF
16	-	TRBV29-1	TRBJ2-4	CSVEFLGAHRENIQYF
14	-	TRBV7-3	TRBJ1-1	CASSSTGENTEAFF
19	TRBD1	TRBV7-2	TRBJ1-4	CASSLGGTVTIATNEKLFF
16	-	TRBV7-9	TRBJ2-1	CASSLQRRSSYNEQFF
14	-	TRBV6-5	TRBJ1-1	CASSYMAVNTEAFF
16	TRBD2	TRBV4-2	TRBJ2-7	CASSQEAASGSYEQYF
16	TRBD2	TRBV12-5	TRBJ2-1	CASGFSLGLAGYEQFF
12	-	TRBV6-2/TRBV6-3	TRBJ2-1	CASSYSGDGQFF
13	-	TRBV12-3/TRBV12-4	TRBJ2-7	CASSLDRTYEQYF
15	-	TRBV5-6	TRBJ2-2	CASSYAQGNTGELFF
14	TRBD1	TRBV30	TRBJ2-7	CAWSGRDRGGEQYF
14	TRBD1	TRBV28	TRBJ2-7	CASSSPTGGYEQYF
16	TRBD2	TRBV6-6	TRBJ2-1	CASSYQLAGGFNEQFF
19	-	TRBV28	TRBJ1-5	CASSYPEGSIEYSNQPQHF
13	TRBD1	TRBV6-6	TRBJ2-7	CASGTGRSYEQYF
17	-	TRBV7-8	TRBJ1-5	CASSSLLRMEVNQPQHF
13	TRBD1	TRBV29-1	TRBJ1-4	CSVEEDRNEKLFF
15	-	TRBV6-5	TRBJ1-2	CASTHQGGSNYGYTF
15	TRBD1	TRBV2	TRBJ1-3	CASSGDSTPGNTIYF
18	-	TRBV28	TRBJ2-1	CASSLWGSSGPSTNEQFF
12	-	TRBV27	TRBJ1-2	CASSPGFGGYTF
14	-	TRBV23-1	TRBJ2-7	CASSHGGITYEQYF
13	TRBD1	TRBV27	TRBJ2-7	CASSRTGSYEQYF
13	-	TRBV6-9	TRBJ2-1	CASTSLAEYEQFF
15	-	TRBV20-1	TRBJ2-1	CSARDPGASYNEQFF
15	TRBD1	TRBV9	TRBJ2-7	CASSGLDRDPFKQYF
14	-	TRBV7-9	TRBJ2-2	CASIGGSNTGELFF
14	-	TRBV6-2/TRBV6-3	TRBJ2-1	CASSQSASYNEQFF
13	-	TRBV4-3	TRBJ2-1	CASSQVALDEQFF
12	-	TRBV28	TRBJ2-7	CASMWGSYEQYF
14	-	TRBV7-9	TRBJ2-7	CASSSGTAYYEQYF
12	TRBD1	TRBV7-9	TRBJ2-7	CASSGQGNEQYF
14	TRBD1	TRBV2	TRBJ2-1	CASSDTGGHGEQFF
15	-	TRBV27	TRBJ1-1	CASSFLGAMNTEAFF
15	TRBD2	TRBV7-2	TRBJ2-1	CASSEGLAGVPEQFF
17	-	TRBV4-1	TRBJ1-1	CASSQDQGPGGGTEAFF
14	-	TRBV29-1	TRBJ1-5	CSVSGTDSNQPQHF
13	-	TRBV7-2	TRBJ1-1	CASSLVYGTEAFF
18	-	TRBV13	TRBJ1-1	CASSLGRGTGQRNTEAFF
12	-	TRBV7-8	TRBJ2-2	CASSLRAGELFF
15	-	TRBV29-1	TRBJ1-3	CSVEDRSASGNTIYF
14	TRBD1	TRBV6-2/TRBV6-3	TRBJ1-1	CASSSQGTGTEAFF
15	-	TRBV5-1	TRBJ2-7	CASSLFSPRGYEQYF
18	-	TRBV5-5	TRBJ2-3	CASSLRAQQRVATDTQYF
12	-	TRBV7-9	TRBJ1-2	CASSLGVKDYTF
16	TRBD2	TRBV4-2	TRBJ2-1	CASSQELAGAAREQFF
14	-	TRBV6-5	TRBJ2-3	CASSTRQYPDTQYF
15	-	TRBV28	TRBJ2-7	CASSRGTGLPYEQYF
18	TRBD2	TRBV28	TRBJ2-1	CASSFLPSGKLSYNEQFF